This TCR beta chain appears in the sequencing data of a study of metastatic and nonmetastatic thyroid tumors. In the study overall: Across peripheral blood and tumor or nodule tissue samples taken from malignant and benign thyroid patients, the repertoires were compared with one another.

Study results and limitations: According to reports, the diversity of TCR beta was significantly higher in malignant thyroid tumors than in benign nodules, and this held in both blood and tumor samples.

All patients reached thyroid surgery having received no treatment beforehand. CDR3 length equals 15 residues. This clone showed up just a few times. Its antigen is undetermined. One end of the junction varies from germline; a read error may be responsible. Original methodology: Variation in CDR3 across clinicopathological groups served as the basis for constructing a distant-metastasis classifier in papillary thyroid cancer. TCRdb re-called the PCR reads via MiXCR. TCRdb's processing, not the study's, gives the V and J calls here. This table has 53,000 or so clones, roughly 20% appearing once. This chain links TRBV12-3 or TRBV12-4 with TRBJ2-2; D unclear. The sequence was obtained from a female donor with papillary thyroid cancer or a benign thyroid nodule (not recorded which). Some clones in this sample may be carry-over from other donors' samples. Source material: blood. CDR3 coding DNA: TGTTCCAGCAGTCTGACTGGTTTTTACACCGGGGAGCTGTTTTTT. Its protein product is CSSSLTGFYTGELFF.